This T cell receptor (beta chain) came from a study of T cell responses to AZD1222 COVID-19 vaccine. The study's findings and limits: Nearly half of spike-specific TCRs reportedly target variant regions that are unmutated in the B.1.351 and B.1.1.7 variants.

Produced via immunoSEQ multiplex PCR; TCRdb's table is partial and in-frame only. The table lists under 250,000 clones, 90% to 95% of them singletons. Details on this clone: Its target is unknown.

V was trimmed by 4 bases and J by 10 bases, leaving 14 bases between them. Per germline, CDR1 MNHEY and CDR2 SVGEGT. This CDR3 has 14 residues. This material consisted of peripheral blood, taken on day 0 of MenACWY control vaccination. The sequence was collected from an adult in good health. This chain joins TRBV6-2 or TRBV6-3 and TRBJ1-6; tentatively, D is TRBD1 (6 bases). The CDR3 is CASSLRQARSPLHF. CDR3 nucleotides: TGTGCCAGCAGTTTGAGACAGGCAAGATCACCCCTCCACTTT.